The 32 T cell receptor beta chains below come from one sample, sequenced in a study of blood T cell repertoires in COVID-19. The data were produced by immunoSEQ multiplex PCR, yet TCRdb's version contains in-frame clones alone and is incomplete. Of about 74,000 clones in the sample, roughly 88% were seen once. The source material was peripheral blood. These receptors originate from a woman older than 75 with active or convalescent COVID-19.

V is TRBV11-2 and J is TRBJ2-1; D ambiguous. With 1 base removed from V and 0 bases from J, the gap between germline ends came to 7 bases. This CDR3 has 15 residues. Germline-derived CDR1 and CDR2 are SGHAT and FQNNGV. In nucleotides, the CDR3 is TGTGCCAGCAGCTTAGGCGGCGGCTCCTACAATGAGCAGTTCTTC. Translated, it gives CASSLGGGSYNEQFF.

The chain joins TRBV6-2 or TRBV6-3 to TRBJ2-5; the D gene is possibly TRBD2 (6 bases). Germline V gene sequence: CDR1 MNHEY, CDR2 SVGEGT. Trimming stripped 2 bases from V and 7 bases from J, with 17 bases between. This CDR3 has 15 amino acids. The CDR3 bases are TGTGCCAGCAGTTACCTGGACCTAGCGTCTGCGACCCAGTACTTC. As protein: CASSYLDLASATQYF.

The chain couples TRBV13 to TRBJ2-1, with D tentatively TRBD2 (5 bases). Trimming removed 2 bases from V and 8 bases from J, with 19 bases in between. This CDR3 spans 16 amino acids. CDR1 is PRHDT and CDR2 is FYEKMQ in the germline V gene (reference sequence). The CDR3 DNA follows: TGTGCCAGCAGCTTATTTGGGGAAGGGAGTATCTATGAGCAGTTCTTC. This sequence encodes CASSLFGEGSIYEQFF.

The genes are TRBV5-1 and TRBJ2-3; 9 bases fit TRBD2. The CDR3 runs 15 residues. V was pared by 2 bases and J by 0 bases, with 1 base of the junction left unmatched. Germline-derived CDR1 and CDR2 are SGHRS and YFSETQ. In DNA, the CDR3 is TGCGCCAGCAGCTTCCTAGCGGGGAGCACAGATACGCAGTATTTT. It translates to CASSFLAGSTDTQYF. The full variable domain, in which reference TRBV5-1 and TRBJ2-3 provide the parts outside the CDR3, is KAGVTQTPRYLIKTRGQQVTLSCSPISGHRSVSWYQQTPGQGLQFLFEYFSETQRNKGNFPGRFSGRQFSNSRSEMNVSTLELGDSALYLCASSFLAGSTDTQYFGPGTRLTVL.

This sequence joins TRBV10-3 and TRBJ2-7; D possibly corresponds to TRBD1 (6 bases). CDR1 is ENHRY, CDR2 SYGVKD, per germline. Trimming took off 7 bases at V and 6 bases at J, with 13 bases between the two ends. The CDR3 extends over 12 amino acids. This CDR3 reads CAITTGKSEQYF. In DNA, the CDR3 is TGTGCCATCACAACAGGGAAAAGCGAGCAGTACTTC.

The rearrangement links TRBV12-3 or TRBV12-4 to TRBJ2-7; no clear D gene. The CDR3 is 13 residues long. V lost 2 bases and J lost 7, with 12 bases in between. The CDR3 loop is CASSLRFRLEQYF. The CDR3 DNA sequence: TGTGCCAGCAGTTTACGGTTTCGGTTGGAGCAGTACTTC.

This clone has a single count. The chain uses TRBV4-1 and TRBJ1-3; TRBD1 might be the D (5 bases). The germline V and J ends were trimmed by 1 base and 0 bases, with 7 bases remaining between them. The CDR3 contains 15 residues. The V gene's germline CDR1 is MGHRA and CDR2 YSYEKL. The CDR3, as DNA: TGCGCCAGCAGCCAAGGGGGGGGCTCTGGAAACACCATATATTTT. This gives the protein CASSQGGGSGNTIYF.

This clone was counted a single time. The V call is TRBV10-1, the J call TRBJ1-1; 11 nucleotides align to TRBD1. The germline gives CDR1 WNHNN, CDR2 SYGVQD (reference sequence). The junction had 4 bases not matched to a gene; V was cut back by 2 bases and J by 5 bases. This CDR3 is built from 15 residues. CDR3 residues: CASSEGQGAWTEAFF. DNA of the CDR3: TGCGCCAGCAGTGAGGGACAGGGGGCTTGGACTGAAGCTTTCTTT.

The DNA of the CDR3 is TGCGCCAGCAGAATTAGCGGGAGCCAGAGCTCCTACAATGAGCAGTTCTTC. Translation: CASRISGSQSSYNEQFF. The chain combines TRBV4-1 with TRBJ2-1; 9 bases line up with TRBD2. Trimming took 6 bases from V and 0 from J; bases not matched to a gene: 9. This CDR3 is built from 17 residues. From germline, CDR1 is MGHRA and CDR2 YSYEKL.

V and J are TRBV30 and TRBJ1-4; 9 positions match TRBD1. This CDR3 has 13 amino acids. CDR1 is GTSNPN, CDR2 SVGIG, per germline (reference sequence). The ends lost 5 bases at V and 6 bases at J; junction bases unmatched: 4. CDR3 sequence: CAWGTGMDEKLFF. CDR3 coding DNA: TGTGCCTGGGGGACAGGGATGGATGAAAAACTGTTTTTT.

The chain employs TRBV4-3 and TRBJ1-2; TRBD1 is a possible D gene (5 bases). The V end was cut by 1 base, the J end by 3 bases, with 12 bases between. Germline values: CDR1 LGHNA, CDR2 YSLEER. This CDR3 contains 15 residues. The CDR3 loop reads CASSQGEGLDYGYTF. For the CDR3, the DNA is TGCGCCAGCAGCCAAGGGGAGGGGTTGGACTATGGCTACACCTTC.

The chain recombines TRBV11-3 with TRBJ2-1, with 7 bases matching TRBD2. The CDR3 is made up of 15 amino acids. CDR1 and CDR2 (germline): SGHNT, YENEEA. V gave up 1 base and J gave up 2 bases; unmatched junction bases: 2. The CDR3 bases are TGTGCCAGCAGCTTAGGACTAGCTACCTACAATGAGCAGTTCTTC. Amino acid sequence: CASSLGLATYNEQFF. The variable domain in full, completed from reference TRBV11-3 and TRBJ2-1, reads EAGVVQSPRYKIIEKKQPVAFWCNPISGHNTLYWYLQNLGQGPELLIRYENEEAVDDSQLPKDRFSAERLKGVDSTLKIQPAELGDSAVYLCASSLGLATYNEQFFGPGTRLTVL.

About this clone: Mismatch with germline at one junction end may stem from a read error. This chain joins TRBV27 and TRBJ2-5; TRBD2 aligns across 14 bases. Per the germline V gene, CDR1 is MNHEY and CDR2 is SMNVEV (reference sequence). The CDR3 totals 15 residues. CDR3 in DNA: TGTGCCAGCAGTTTATTGGGACTAGCGGGAGTAGGGGCGGACTTC. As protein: CASSLLGLAGVGADF.

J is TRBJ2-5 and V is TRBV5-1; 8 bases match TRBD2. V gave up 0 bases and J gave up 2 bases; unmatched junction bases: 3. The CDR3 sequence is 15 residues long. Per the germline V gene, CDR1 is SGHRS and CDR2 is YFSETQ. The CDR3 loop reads CASSLGGGSQETQYF. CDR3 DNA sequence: TGCGCCAGCAGCTTGGGCGGGGGGAGTCAAGAGACCCAGTACTTC.

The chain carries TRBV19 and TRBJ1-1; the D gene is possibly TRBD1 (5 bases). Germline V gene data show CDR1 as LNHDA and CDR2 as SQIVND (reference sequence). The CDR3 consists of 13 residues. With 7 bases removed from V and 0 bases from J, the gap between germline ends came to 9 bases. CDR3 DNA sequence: TGTGCCAGTATGGGCAGGGTGAACACTGAAGCTTTCTTT. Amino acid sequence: CASMGRVNTEAFF.

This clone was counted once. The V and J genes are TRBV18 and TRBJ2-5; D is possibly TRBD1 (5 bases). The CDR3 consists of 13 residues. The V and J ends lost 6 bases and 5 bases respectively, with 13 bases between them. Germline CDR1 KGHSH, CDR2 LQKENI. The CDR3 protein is CASSYTAGETQYF. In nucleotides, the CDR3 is TGTGCCAGCTCGTACACGGCAGGGGAGACCCAGTACTTC.

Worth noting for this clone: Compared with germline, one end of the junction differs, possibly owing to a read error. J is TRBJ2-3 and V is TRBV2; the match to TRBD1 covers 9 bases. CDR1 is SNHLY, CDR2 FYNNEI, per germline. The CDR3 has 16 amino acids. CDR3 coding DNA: TGTGCCAGCATTGAACTCGGGACAGGGTTTGGCGATACGCAGTATTTT. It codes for CASIELGTGFGDTQYF. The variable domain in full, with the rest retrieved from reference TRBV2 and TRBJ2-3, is EPEVTQTPSHQVTQMGQEVILRCVPISNHLYFYWYRQILGQKVEFLVSFYNNEISEKSEIFDDQFSVERPDGSNFTLKIRSTKLEDSAMYFCASIELGTGFGDTQYFGPGTRLTVL.

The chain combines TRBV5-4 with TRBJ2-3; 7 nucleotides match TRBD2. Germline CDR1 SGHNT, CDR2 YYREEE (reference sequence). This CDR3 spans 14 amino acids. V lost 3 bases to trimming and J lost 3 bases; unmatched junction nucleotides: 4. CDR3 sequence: CASSSWGGTDTQYF. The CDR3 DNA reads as TGTGCCAGCAGCTCCTGGGGGGGAACAGATACGCAGTATTTT.

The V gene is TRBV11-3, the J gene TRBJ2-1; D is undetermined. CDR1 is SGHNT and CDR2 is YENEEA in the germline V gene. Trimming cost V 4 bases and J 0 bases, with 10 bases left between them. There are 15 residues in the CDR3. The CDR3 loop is CASSYRGDSYNEQFF. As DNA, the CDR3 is TGTGCCAGCAGCTATCGCGGCGACTCCTACAATGAGCAGTTCTTC.

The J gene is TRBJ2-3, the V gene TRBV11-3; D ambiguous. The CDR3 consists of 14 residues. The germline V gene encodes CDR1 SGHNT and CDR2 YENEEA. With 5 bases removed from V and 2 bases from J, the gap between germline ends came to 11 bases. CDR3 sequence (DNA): TGTGCCAGCAGCCCCCTGCGGAACACAGATACGCAGTATTTT. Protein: CASSPLRNTDTQYF.

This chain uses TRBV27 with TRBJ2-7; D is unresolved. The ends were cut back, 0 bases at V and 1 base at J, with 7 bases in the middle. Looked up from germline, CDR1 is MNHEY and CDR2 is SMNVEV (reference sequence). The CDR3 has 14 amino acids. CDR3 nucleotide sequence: TGTGCCAGCAGTTTATCGGCTGATTCCTACGAGCAGTACTTC. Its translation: CASSLSADSYEQYF.

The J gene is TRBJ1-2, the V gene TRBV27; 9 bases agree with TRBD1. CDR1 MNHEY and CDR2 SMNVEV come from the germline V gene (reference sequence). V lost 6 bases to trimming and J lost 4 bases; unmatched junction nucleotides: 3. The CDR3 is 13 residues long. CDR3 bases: TGTGCCAGCAGGTTGACAGGGGGCTATGGCTACACCTTC. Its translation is CASRLTGGYGYTF.

The CDR3 reads CASSFLKRSTSFGYTF. In DNA form, the CDR3 reads TGTGCCAGCAGCTTCCTGAAAAGGAGTACGTCTTTTGGCTACACCTTC. The rearrangement joins TRBV21-1 to TRBJ1-2. TRBV21-1 has pseudogene status. The CDR3 sequence is 16 residues long.

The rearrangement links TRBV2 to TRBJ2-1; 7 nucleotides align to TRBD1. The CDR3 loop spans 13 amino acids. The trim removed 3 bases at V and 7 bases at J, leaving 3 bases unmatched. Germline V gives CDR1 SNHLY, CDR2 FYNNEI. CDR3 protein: CASSDYRGNEQFF. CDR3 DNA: TGTGCCAGCAGTGACTACAGGGGTAATGAGCAGTTCTTC.

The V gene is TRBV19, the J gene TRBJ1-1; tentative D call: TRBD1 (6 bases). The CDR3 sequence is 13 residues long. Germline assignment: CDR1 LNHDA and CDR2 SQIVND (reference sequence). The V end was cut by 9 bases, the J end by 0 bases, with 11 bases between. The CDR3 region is CASQGQLNTEAFF. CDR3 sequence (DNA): TGTGCCAGCCAGGGACAATTGAACACTGAAGCTTTCTTT.

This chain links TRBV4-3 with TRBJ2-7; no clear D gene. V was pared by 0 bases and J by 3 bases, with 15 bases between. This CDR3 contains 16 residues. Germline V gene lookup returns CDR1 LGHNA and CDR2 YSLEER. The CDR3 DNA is TGCGCCAGCAGCCAAGATCCCCTCGCTTCTATCTACGAGCAGTACTTC. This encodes CASSQDPLASIYEQYF.

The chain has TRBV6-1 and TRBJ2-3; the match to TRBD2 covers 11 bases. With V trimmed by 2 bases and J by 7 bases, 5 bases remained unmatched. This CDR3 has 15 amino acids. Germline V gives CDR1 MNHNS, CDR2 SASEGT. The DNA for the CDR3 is TGTGCCAGCAGTGAATTAGCGGGAGGGCTAAATACGCAGTATTTT. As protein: CASSELAGGLNTQYF.

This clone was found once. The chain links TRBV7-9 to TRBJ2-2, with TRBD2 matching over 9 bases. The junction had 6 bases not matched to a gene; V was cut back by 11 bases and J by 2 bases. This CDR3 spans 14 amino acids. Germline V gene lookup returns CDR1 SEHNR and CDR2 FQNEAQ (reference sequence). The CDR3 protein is CAYKTSGNTGELFF. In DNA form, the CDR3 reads TGTGCCTACAAGACTAGCGGTAACACCGGGGAGCTGTTTTTT.

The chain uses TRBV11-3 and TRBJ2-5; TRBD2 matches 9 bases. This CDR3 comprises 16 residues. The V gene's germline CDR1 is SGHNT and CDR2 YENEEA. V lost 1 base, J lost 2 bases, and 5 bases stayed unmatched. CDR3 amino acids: CASSLVLAGRQETQYF. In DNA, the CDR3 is TGTGCCAGCAGCTTAGTCCTAGCGGGAAGACAAGAGACCCAGTACTTC.

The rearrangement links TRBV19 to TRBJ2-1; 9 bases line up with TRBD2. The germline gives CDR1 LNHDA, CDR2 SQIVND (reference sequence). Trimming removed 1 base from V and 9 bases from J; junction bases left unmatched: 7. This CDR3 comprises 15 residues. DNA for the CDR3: TGTGCCAGTAGTATAGGAGGCGGGAGGGCCGGTGAGCAGTTCTTC. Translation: CASSIGGGRAGEQFF.

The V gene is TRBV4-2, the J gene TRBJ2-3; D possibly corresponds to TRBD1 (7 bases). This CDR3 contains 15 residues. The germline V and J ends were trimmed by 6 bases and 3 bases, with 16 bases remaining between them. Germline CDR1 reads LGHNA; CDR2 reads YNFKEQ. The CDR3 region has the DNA TGTGCCAGCAGGCCCGGAGGGGGCCGGACAGATACGCAGTATTTT. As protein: CASRPGGGRTDTQYF.

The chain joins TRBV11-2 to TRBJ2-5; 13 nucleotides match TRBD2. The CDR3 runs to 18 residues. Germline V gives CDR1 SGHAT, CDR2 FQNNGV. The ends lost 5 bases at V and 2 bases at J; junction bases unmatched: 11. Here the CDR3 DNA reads TGTGCCAGCAGCCATAGACCCCCGACTAGCGGGGGGCAAGAGACCCAGTACTTC. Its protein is CASSHRPPTSGGQETQYF.